This T cell receptor beta chain was obtained from a study of cytomegalovirus exposure and HLA in healthy donors (dated by TCRdb to the late 2010s). About the study as a whole: According to a later analysis, the roughly 130 validation repertoires were produced on the same platform as the roughly 700 repertoires of the first cohort. Along with the roughly 670-subject first cohort, a separate validation cohort of some 130 different subjects was used. The study combined high-throughput TCR immunosequencing, statistical association of individual TCRs with disease status, and machine learning to predict cytomegalovirus infection status. The aim of the study was to test whether cataloging public T cell receptors could identify signatures of past pathogen exposure.

The library was generated by the immunoSEQ multiplex PCR assay. Regarding the original processing steps: A statistical classification framework was built to diagnose cytomegalovirus status from the catalog of TCR beta chain sequences. Entries here come from immuneACCESS through TCRdb and include only in-frame sequences with V and J called. Some clones fail to appear in such tables; in the studies checked, an unresolved V gene covers under half of the shortfall, and the cause of the remainder is unknown. That table gives V, J and clone size, and the DNA gave D and trimming. The sample data list 150,000 to 200,000 clones, and about 85% of these were observed just once. The ten largest clonotypes hold over 2% of the sample. To note about this clone: What this receptor recognizes is not known. No much larger clone exists at a distance of one base, and base qualities are not known.

Summary of the overall study and its limitations: The authors suggested that the approach could potentially be generalized to other disease states and immunological phenotypes. Subsequent analysis determined that TCRs grouped into clusters in the first cohort also showed a tendency toward co-occurrence across the 130 or so validation repertoires, and 94% of cluster scores exceeded 0. In the study, 164 TCR beta chains were listed as associated with cytomegalovirus. A few of the identified cytomegalovirus-associated TCR beta chains were confirmed in vitro to be specific for cytomegalovirus antigens. The validation cohort had no HLA typing available for a later analysis, so co-occurrence within that cohort was assessed over all 130 or so repertoires. Most TCR sequences were seen in very few donors, while some public TCRs were found in many individuals. The classifier was reported to diagnose cytomegalovirus status with high specificity and sensitivity in both the original and validation cohorts.

As encoded in the germline V gene, CDR1 is SGHRS while CDR2 is YFSETQ. The CDR3 measures 15 amino acids from cysteine to phenylalanine. Here the CDR3 DNA is all that survives: 45 bases in frame from base 1. The V end loses 0 bases and the J end loses 3 bases, and a stretch of 12 bases separates them. Donors formed part of the validation cohort, which comprised 120 subjects and was distinct from the first cohort of under 850 subjects. The origin of this receptor is a man aged 25-40 years in good health and CMV-seropositive. The sequencing sample was made of PBMCs. The receptor chain draws on TRBV5-1 and TRBJ1-1; 6 matching bases give a weak D call of TRBD1. The sequenced DNA: TGCGCCAGCAGCTTGGACCCAGGGGCTCACACTGAAGCTTTCTTT. It encodes CASSLDPGAHTEAFF. Extended through the reference TRBV5-1 and TRBJ1-1 proteins, this CDR3 yields the full variable domain: KAGVTQTPRYLIKTRGQQVTLSCSPISGHRSVSWYQQTPGQGLQFLFEYFSETQRNKGNFPGRFSGRQFSNSRSEMNVSTLELGDSALYLCASSLDPGAHTEAFFGQGTRLTVV.